This T cell receptor beta chain was recovered during a study of shared clonotypes between healthy human individuals. General study results and limits: Having only a few donors restricted how much genetic and exposure-history diversity was captured. Estimated richness was generally greater in naive than memory subsets.

The CDR3 has 16 residues. Between the trimmed V and J ends, which lost 3 bases and 0 bases, there was a span of 13 bases. Germline CDR1 is SGHTS and CDR2 is YDEGEE. At the deep level, the assay was run. Profiled with immunoSEQ multiplex PCR; TCRdb holds only in-frame clones, not every one. The profile shows approximately 2.1 million clones, just over 90% of them singletons. A word on this clone: Antigen: not known.

This rearrangement joins TRBV5-8 to TRBJ1-5; the D is unclear. The TCR was taken from a man younger than 35 in good health. Some clones in this sample may be carry-over from other donors' samples. Specimen: naive CD4+ T cells from PBMCs. Subset here: CD45RA+ positively selected. CDR3 sequence reads: CASSSPADYSNQPQHF. Written as DNA, the CDR3 is TGTGCCAGCAGCTCCCCGGCGGATTATAGCAATCAGCCCCAGCATTTT.